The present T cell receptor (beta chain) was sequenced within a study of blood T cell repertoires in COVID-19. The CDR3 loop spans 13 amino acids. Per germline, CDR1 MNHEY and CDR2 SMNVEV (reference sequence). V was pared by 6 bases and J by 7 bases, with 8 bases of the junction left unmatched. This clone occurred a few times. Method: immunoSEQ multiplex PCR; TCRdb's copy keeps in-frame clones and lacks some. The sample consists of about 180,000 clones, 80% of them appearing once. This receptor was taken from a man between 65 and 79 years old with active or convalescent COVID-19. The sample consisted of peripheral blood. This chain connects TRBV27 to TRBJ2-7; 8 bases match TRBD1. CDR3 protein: CASSDQGAGEQYF. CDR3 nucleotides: TGTGCCAGCAGCGACCAGGGGGCTGGGGAGCAGTACTTC.